These T cell receptor beta chains were read from a single sample in a study of blood T cell repertoires in COVID-19. Repertoires were generated with immunoSEQ multiplex PCR, while TCRdb's copy carries only in-frame clones and drops some. Of just over 150,000 clones in the sample, 85% were seen once. The sequenced sample was peripheral blood. The receptor set was obtained from a human donor with acute or convalescent COVID-19. The donor label of this sample is uncertain. CDR3s include the opening cysteine and the closing phenylalanine or tryptophan. The D gene is left open where the match is weak. A clone size is listed for some rows: how often the clone was seen (once, few, many), or a class if it is expanded.

NA	TRBV21-1	TRBJ1-2	NA	TGTGCCAGCGGGGGGGATGCGGTCAATAACTATGGCTACACCTTC	CASGGDAVNNYGYTF
TRBD2	TRBV14	TRBJ2-1	NA	TGTGCCAGCAGCCAAGAATCGAATAGGAGGACTAGTACCTACAATGAGCAGTTCTTC	CASSQESNRRTSTYNEQFF
NA	TRBV7-5	TRBJ2-3	NA	TGTGTCAGAAGGACGACTAGCGGGGGTGGAGATACGCAGTATTTT	CVRRTTSGGGDTQYF
TRBD2	TRBV28	TRBJ2-5	NA	TGTGCCAGCAGTTACCGAACGCGGGGGGGCCGAGTCAGGGAGACCCAGTACTTC	CASSYRTRGGRVRETQYF
TRBD1	TRBV9	TRBJ1-3	NA	TGTGCCAGCAGCGTAGGGGACAGCTCCTCTGGAAACACCATATATTTT	CASSVGDSSSGNTIYF
NA	TRBV11-2	TRBJ1-1	NA	TGTGCCAGCAGCTTAGCAGAAAACACTGAAGCTTTCTTT	CASSLAENTEAFF
TRBD1	TRBV5-1	TRBJ2-5	NA	TGCGCCAGCAGCTTGGAAGGGACAGGGGTTCTGGAGACCCAGTACTTC	CASSLEGTGVLETQYF
TRBD2	TRBV28	TRBJ2-1	NA	TGTGCCAGCAAACTACCGGGGCGGGGGGGCTACAATGAGCAGTTCTTC	CASKLPGRGGYNEQFF
TRBD2	TRBV11-1	TRBJ2-3	NA	TGTGCCAGCAGCATCGGCGGGGGGGGCTACACAGATACGCAGTATTTT	CASSIGGGGYTDTQYF
TRBD1	TRBV19	TRBJ2-1	NA	TGTGCCAGTAGCCGAAGGGTTCGGGACAGGGGCAATGAGCAGTTCTTC	CASSRRVRDRGNEQFF
NA	TRBV11-2	TRBJ2-7	NA	TGTGCCAGCAGCTTGTCTCCCTGGGACAACAACGAGCAGTACTTC	CASSLSPWDNNEQYF
NA	TRBV7-9	TRBJ1-6	NA	TGTGCCAGCAGCTGGGACACCGATAATTCACCCCTCCACTTT	CASSWDTDNSPLHF
NA	TRBV28	TRBJ1-4	NA	TGTGCCAGCAGTGGCCGGGACATCTCAACTAATGAAAAACTGTTTTTT	CASSGRDISTNEKLFF
NA	TRBV9	TRBJ2-1	once	TGTGCCAGCAGCAACGGACAGACCTACAATGAGCAGTTCTTC	CASSNGQTYNEQFF
TRBD2	TRBV7-3	TRBJ2-1	few	TGTGCCAGCAGCTTCCGGACTAGACCCTATGAGCAGTTCTTC	CASSFRTRPYEQFF
NA	TRBV3-1/TRBV3-2	TRBJ1-1	NA	TGTGCCAGCAGCCAAGGGGTGGCGGGTACTGAAGCTTTCTTT	CASSQGVAGTEAFF
TRBD2	TRBV3-1/TRBV3-2	TRBJ2-7	NA	TGTGCCAGCAGCCCATATCGGACATCCGGGACTACCCCCTTCGAGCAGTACTTC	CASSPYRTSGTTPFEQYF
NA	TRBV12-5	TRBJ2-7	NA	TGTGCTAGTGGTAGGACATACCTCACCTACGAGCAGTACTTC	CASGRTYLTYEQYF
NA	TRBV27	TRBJ1-6	NA	TGTGCCAGCAGTCCCCAATATTCACCCCTCCACTTT	CASSPQYSPLHF
TRBD1	TRBV30	TRBJ2-7	NA	TGTGCCTGGGTACGGACAGGACTCTCCTACGAGCAGTACTTC	CAWVRTGLSYEQYF
NA	TRBV21-1	TRBJ2-7	NA	TGTGCCAGCAGCAAAGCGCCACTCAGGGGCCGGATTGGCGAGCAGTACTTC	CASSKAPLRGRIGEQYF
NA	TRBV3-1/TRBV3-2	TRBJ1-2	NA	TGTGCCAGCAGCCAAGATAACAGGGCGGGTGGCTACACCTTC	CASSQDNRAGGYTF
NA	TRBV4-1	TRBJ2-5	NA	TGCGCCAGCAGCCAAGTGGGGGGGCCGCAAACCAGGACCCAGTACTTC	CASSQVGGPQTRTQYF
NA	TRBV28	TRBJ1-2	NA	TGTGCCAGCAGGACCCCTCGAGGCCAGTCCTATGGCTACACCTTC	CASRTPRGQSYGYTF
TRBD2	TRBV6-1	TRBJ2-3	NA	TGTGCCAGCAGTGAAAGGCGGGGGTCTTCCGATACGCAGTATTTT	CASSERRGSSDTQYF
TRBD1	TRBV19	TRBJ2-7	NA	TGTGCCAGTAGTATACAGGGGGCCGACGAGCAGTACTTC	CASSIQGADEQYF
NA	TRBV4-1	TRBJ2-2	once	TGCGCCAGCAGCCAAGATGGGGCATTGGACACCGGGGAGCTGTTTTTT	CASSQDGALDTGELFF
TRBD1	TRBV5-4	TRBJ1-5	NA	TGTGCCAGCAGCTTGGGCGGGGGACAGGACGGTCAGCCCCAGCATTTT	CASSLGGGQDGQPQHF
TRBD1	TRBV5-6	TRBJ1-6	NA	TGTGCCAGCAGCTGGGACAGGGTCGATTCACCCCTCCACTTT	CASSWDRVDSPLHF
NA	TRBV4-3	TRBJ1-2	NA	TGCGCCAGCAGCCAAGAGGTGCCGGGGACACAGGCTTACAGGCGCTACACCTTC	CASSQEVPGTQAYRRYTF
NA	TRBV5-4	TRBJ2-1	NA	TGTGCCAGCAGCTTCCCCCGGGGTACTACCTACAATGAGCAGTTCTTC	CASSFPRGTTYNEQFF
TRBD2	TRBV3-1/TRBV3-2	TRBJ2-7	NA	TGTGCCAGCAGCCCAGGGCCTAGCGGTTCCTACGAGCAGTACTTC	CASSPGPSGSYEQYF
NA	TRBV11-2	TRBJ1-5	NA	TGTGCCAGCAGCTTCACGGGGATAGATCAGCCCCAGCATTTT	CASSFTGIDQPQHF
NA	TRBV7-3	TRBJ2-5	NA	TGTGCCAGCAGCTTAGCAGGCCGGGGGGAGACCCAGTACTTC	CASSLAGRGETQYF
TRBD1	TRBV28	TRBJ2-6	NA	TGTGCCAGCAGTAGGGACAGGGGGCCTACTGGGGCCAACGTCCTGACTTTC	CASSRDRGPTGANVLTF
TRBD1	TRBV2	TRBJ2-2	many	TGTGCCAGCAGGACCCCCGGGACAGAGAACACCGGGGAGCTGTTTTTT	CASRTPGTENTGELFF
NA	TRBV3-1/TRBV3-2	TRBJ2-3	NA	TGTGCCAGCAGCCAAGACTATAGGACTGATACGCAGTATTTT	CASSQDYRTDTQYF
NA	TRBV12-3/TRBV12-4	TRBJ1-3	NA	TGTGCCAGCTCAACTGGGGGGAACACCATATATTTT	CASSTGGNTIYF
NA	TRBV7-2	TRBJ1-2	NA	TGTGCCAGCAGCTTAGGGGGGGTGGGTTCTAACTATGGCTACACCTTC	CASSLGGVGSNYGYTF
TRBD1	TRBV4-2	TRBJ1-2	NA	TGTGCCAGCAGCCACGGACAGGGGGCCCCCGAATCGGATGGCTACACCTTC	CASSHGQGAPESDGYTF
NA	TRBV29-1	TRBJ1-4	NA	TGCAGCGTGGGCCTTCCGGGACATCAAATTAATGAAAAACTGTTTTTT	CSVGLPGHQINEKLFF
NA	TRBV24-1	TRBJ2-5	NA	TGTGCCACCAGTGACCCGGTTCGGGAGACCCAGTACTTC	CATSDPVRETQYF
TRBD2	TRBV5-4	TRBJ2-3	NA	TGTGCCAGCAGCAGGGGACTAGCGGGGACCACAGATACGCAGTATTTT	CASSRGLAGTTDTQYF
TRBD1	TRBV10-1	TRBJ2-7	NA	TGCGCCAGCAGTGAGTCGACTTGGACAGGGGCCTACGAGCAGTACTTC	CASSESTWTGAYEQYF
NA	TRBV3-1/TRBV3-2	TRBJ1-4	NA	TGTGCCAGCAGCCAAGTTAAGCGGGGCGATGAAAAACTGTTTTTT	CASSQVKRGDEKLFF
TRBD2	TRBV5-1	TRBJ2-1	NA	TGCGCCAGCACCGTAGCGGGGCCCTCCTACAATGAGCAGTTCTTC	CASTVAGPSYNEQFF
TRBD2	TRBV5-4	TRBJ2-1	NA	TGTGCCAGCAGCCCACGACTAGCGGGGGGCCACAATGAGCAGTTCTTC	CASSPRLAGGHNEQFF
NA	TRBV3-1/TRBV3-2	TRBJ1-2	NA	TGTGCCAGCAGCCAAGCAAGGGGGTACACGGGGGGCTACACCTTC	CASSQARGYTGGYTF
NA	TRBV9	TRBJ2-7	NA	TGTGCCAGCAGCGCCCAGACAGGTTACTACGAGCAGTACTTC	CASSAQTGYYEQYF
NA	TRBV3-1/TRBV3-2	TRBJ2-5	NA	TGTGCCAGCAGCCAAGGGTGGAGAGAGACCCAGTACTTC	CASSQGWRETQYF